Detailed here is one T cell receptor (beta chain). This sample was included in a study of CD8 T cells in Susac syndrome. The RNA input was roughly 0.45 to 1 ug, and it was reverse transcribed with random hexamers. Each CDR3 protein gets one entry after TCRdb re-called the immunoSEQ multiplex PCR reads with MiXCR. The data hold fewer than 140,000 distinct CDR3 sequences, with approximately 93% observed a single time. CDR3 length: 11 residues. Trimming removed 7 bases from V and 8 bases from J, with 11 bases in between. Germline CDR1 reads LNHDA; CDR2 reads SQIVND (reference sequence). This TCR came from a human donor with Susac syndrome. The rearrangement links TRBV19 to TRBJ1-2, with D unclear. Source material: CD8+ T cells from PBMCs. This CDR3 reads CASMYLGGYTF. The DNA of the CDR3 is TGTGCCAGTATGTACCTTGGAGGCTACACCTTC.